A selection of T cell receptor beta chains follows, all from one sample in a study of blood T cell repertoires in COVID-19. Here immunoSEQ multiplex PCR was the method, and the copy in TCRdb shows in-frame clones only, minus some. The sample lists 400,000 to 450,000 clones; 86% were seen once. Sequenced input: peripheral blood. These receptors were taken from a woman aged 25 to 39 with active or convalescent COVID-19. The CDR3 runs from the conserved cysteine through the conserved F or W. Each record gives: J gene, V gene, CDR3 protein.

>TRBJ1-3|TRBV29-1
CSVVQGGSGNTIYF
>TRBJ1-4|TRBV27
CTSSARTDEKLFF
>TRBJ2-3|TRBV2
CASRQLAGGTDTQYF
>TRBJ1-1|TRBV7-6
CASTLTDGHTEAFF
>TRBJ1-6|TRBV28
CASSYQGGSSYNSPLHF
>TRBJ2-7|TRBV7-6
CASSLDGSGTGAFEQYF
>TRBJ2-1|TRBV6-1
CASSEYSRASGSYEQFF
>TRBJ2-3|TRBV27
CASIPLNRLAGTDTQYF
>TRBJ1-2|TRBV30
CAWRDRDREVYGYTF
>TRBJ1-1|TRBV5-1
CASSRTGQVEAFF
>TRBJ1-6|TRBV6-5
CASRPGQGYNSPLHF
>TRBJ2-7|TRBV18
CASSPQDNSYEQYF
>TRBJ2-1|TRBV2
CARGTGGVNEQFF
>TRBJ1-3|TRBV5-6
CASSLTGTGGWNTIYF